One and the same sample provided the 9 T cell receptor beta chains below, sequenced in a study of tumor and adjacent non-tumor tissue in lung cancer (dated by TCRdb to 2017 to 2018). The method was multiplex PCR. The run used an Illumina HiSeq 2500. TCRbeta libraries were constructed through three rounds of nested PCR with primers (Table S4) according to protocols adapted from ARM-PCR. TCRdb redid the processing of the public reads, applying fastp at Q25 and MiXCR, and retained in-frame beta chains. Identical CDR3 proteins give one entry, which carries the most common genes and DNA. This sample holds about 67,000 distinct CDR3 sequences; 76% were observed only once. More than 35% of the sample is held by the ten biggest clonotypes. Bulk unsorted tissue served as the source for RNA extraction, and RNA quality was assessed using a NanoDrop ND-1000 and an Agilent 2100. The normal lung samples consisted of distant non-tumor tissue collected more than 3 cm from the tumor edge.

Specimen: distant non-tumor lung tissue. The receptor set was obtained from a man aged 60 to 75 with non-small cell lung cancer.

This clonotype was counted a few times. One base away lies a much larger clone, so this may be a sequencing read error. The V call is TRBV28, the J call TRBJ1-3; TRBD1 matches at 9 bases. This CDR3 has 16 amino acids. Germline loops: CDR1 MDHEN, CDR2 SYDVKM. V lost 7 bases to trimming and J lost 0 bases; unmatched junction nucleotides: 7. The CDR3 coding sequence is TGTGCCAGCAATTTGACGACAGGGGGCTCTGGAAACACCATATATTTT. Its protein is CASNLTTGGSGNTIYF.

Regarding this clonotype: An end of the junction does not agree with germline; a read error may underlie this. The chain employs TRBV29-1 and TRBJ1-1; D is perhaps TRBD1 (6 bases). The CDR3 consists of 13 residues. Germline assignment: CDR1 SQVTM and CDR2 ANQGSEA. CDR3 protein: CGASAWGDTEALF. CDR3 nucleotide sequence: TGCGGCGCCTCGGCATGGGGGGACACTGAAGCTCTCTTT.

This clonotype was recorded at least ten times. The chain combines TRBV5-1 with TRBJ2-1, with 8 positions matching TRBD1. This CDR3 is built from 14 residues. V lost 4 bases to trimming and J lost 7 bases; unmatched junction nucleotides: 7. Per the germline V gene, CDR1 is SGHRS and CDR2 is YFSETQ. CDR3 in amino acids: CASSLGQGSNEQFF. The CDR3 DNA sequence: TGCGCCAGCAGCCTAGGACAGGGTAGTAATGAGCAGTTCTTC.

Note on this clonotype: One junction end disagrees with the germline gene, perhaps due to a read error. This chain joins TRBV11-3 and TRBJ2-1; 13 nucleotides align to TRBD2. CDR1 and CDR2 from the germline V gene are SGHNT and YENEEA. The CDR3 consists of 16 residues. The CDR3 is CASTLDTSGRGDEQFF. The CDR3, as DNA: TGTGCCAGCACCTTAGATACTAGCGGGAGGGGGGACGAACAGTTCTTC.

This clonotype came up many times. The chain recombines TRBV6-6 with TRBJ2-5; D unresolved. From germline, CDR1 is MNHNY and CDR2 SVGAGI (reference sequence). Trimming removed 8 bases at V and 1 base at J, with 5 bases between. The CDR3 is 11 amino acids. The CDR3 region has the DNA TGTGCCAGCGCGTCCCAAGAGACCCAGTACTTC. Protein product: CASASQETQYF.

The genes are TRBV4-2 and TRBJ2-7, with D possibly TRBD2 on 5 matching bases. This CDR3 region has 16 residues. Per the germline V gene, CDR1 is LGHNA and CDR2 is YNFKEQ. Trimming pared 2 bases from V and 4 bases from J, leaving 18 bases between. The CDR3 spells CASSQTRSSGSYEQYF. In nucleotides, the CDR3 is TGTGCCAGCAGCCAAACTCGGAGTAGTGGGAGTTACGAGCAGTACTTC.

As to this clonotype: The final CDR3 position lacks the conserved phenylalanine or tryptophan, pointing to a likely read error. V is TRBV4-1 and J is TRBJ2-1, with a tentative D call TRBD1 (5 bases). CDR1 is MGHRA and CDR2 is YSYEKL in the germline V gene. Trimming left V 4 bases short and J 12 bases short, with 16 bases between. The CDR3 spans 13 residues. The CDR3 coding sequence is TGCGCCAGCAGCCGGACGCCAAGGGGTGTGCAGTTCTCC. Translated, it gives CASSRTPRGVQFS.

This clonotype was seen only once. The chain employs TRBV14 and TRBJ2-2, with D uncertain. CDR3 length: 16 amino acids. Per the germline V gene, CDR1 is SGHDN and CDR2 is FVKESK. Trimming took 0 bases from V and 5 from J, leaving 13 bases between them. CDR3 amino acids: CASSQEPRLRTGELFF. The CDR3, as DNA: TGTGCCAGCAGCCAAGAACCCAGGTTGCGGACCGGGGAGCTGTTTTTT. Supplemented by reference TRBV14 and TRBJ2-2, the full variable domain reads EAGVTQFPSHSVIEKGQTVTLRCDPISGHDNLYWYRRVMGKEIKFLLHFVKESKQDESGMPNNRFLAERTGGTYSTLKVQPAELEDSGVYFCASSQEPRLRTGELFFGEGSRLTVL.

This clonotype was counted ten times or more. This chain joins TRBV20-1 and TRBJ2-3; 7 bases agree with TRBD2. This CDR3 spans 13 amino acids. V dropped 0 bases and J dropped 8; count of bases not matched to a gene: 5. The germline gives CDR1 DFQATT, CDR2 SNEGSKA (reference sequence). The CDR3 protein is CSARDSGGGTQYF. The CDR3, as DNA: TGCAGTGCTAGAGATTCGGGAGGAGGTACGCAGTATTTT.